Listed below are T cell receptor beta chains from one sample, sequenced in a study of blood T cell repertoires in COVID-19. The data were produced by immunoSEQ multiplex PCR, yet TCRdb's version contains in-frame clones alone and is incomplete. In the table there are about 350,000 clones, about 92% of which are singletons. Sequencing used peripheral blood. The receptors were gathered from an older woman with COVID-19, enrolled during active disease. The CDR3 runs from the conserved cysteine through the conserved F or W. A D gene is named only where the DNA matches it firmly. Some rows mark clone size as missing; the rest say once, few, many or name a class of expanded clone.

CDR3nt: TGTGCCAGTAGTAGGTGGTCAGGGAACACTGAAGCTTTCTTT; CDR3aa: CASSRWSGNTEAFF; abundance: .; j_gene: TRBJ1-1; d_gene: .; v_gene: TRBV19
CDR3nt: TGCGCCAGCAGCTCGGAGAGGAACACTGAAGCTTTCTTT; CDR3aa: CASSSERNTEAFF; abundance: .; j_gene: TRBJ1-1; d_gene: .; v_gene: TRBV5-1
CDR3nt: TGCGCCAGCAGCGCAGATCAGGGGGCTAGTGGCTACACCTTC; CDR3aa: CASSADQGASGYTF; abundance: .; j_gene: TRBJ1-2; d_gene: TRBD1; v_gene: TRBV5-1
CDR3nt: TGCAGCGTTGTGATACAGGTGAACACTGAAGCTTTCTTT; CDR3aa: CSVVIQVNTEAFF; abundance: .; j_gene: TRBJ1-1; d_gene: .; v_gene: TRBV29-1
CDR3nt: TGTGCCAGCAGTTTAGACATGAACACTGAAGCTTTCTTT; CDR3aa: CASSLDMNTEAFF; abundance: .; j_gene: TRBJ1-1; d_gene: .; v_gene: TRBV12-3/TRBV12-4
CDR3nt: TGCGCCAGCAGCCACGGGACAGGGGGAGGTTCCACTGGCTACACCTTC; CDR3aa: CASSHGTGGGSTGYTF; abundance: .; j_gene: TRBJ1-2; d_gene: TRBD1; v_gene: TRBV4-1
CDR3nt: TGTGCCAGCATGAAAACAGGGGCCTCGTCCAGCAATCAGCCCCAGCATTTT; CDR3aa: CASMKTGASSSNQPQHF; abundance: .; j_gene: TRBJ1-5; d_gene: TRBD1; v_gene: TRBV7-9
CDR3nt: TGCAGCGTTGACTTGGCCCAAGAGACCCAGTACTTC; CDR3aa: CSVDLAQETQYF; abundance: .; j_gene: TRBJ2-5; d_gene: .; v_gene: TRBV29-1
CDR3nt: TGCGCCAGCAGCTTTCGGACAGAACTGGATGGCTACACCTTC; CDR3aa: CASSFRTELDGYTF; abundance: .; j_gene: TRBJ1-2; d_gene: .; v_gene: TRBV5-1
CDR3nt: TGTGCCAGCAGTTTGCCGGGACAGGACTCCAAGTATTCACCCCTCCACTTT; CDR3aa: CASSLPGQDSKYSPLHF; abundance: .; j_gene: TRBJ1-6; d_gene: TRBD1; v_gene: TRBV7-8
CDR3nt: TGTGCCAGCAGCCAATCGGGCAACACTCAGCCCCAGCATTTT; CDR3aa: CASSQSGNTQPQHF; abundance: .; j_gene: TRBJ1-5; d_gene: .; v_gene: TRBV16
CDR3nt: TGTGCCAGCAGCCCCGGGCTAGCGGGGGGCACAGCCTACAATGAGCAGTTCTTC; CDR3aa: CASSPGLAGGTAYNEQFF; abundance: .; j_gene: TRBJ2-1; d_gene: TRBD2; v_gene: TRBV7-6
CDR3nt: TGTGCCAGCTCACAGACAGGGGATAGGTCACCCCTCCACTTT; CDR3aa: CASSQTGDRSPLHF; abundance: few; j_gene: TRBJ1-6; d_gene: TRBD1; v_gene: TRBV18
CDR3nt: TGTGCCAGCAGCTCAACAGGGGGCAATAATTCACCCCTCCACTTT; CDR3aa: CASSSTGGNNSPLHF; abundance: few; j_gene: TRBJ1-6; d_gene: TRBD1; v_gene: TRBV7-3
CDR3nt: TGTGCCAGCAGCTTAACGGGGCGGGACAGGGCCGACTATGGCTACACCTTC; CDR3aa: CASSLTGRDRADYGYTF; abundance: .; j_gene: TRBJ1-2; d_gene: TRBD1; v_gene: TRBV7-4
CDR3nt: TGCAGCGTTTGGGACAGGGAGATGGACACTGAAGCTTTCTTT; CDR3aa: CSVWDREMDTEAFF; abundance: .; j_gene: TRBJ1-1; d_gene: TRBD1; v_gene: TRBV29-1
CDR3nt: TGTGCCAGCAGTTATTACCTAGGCACTGAAGCTTTCTTT; CDR3aa: CASSYYLGTEAFF; abundance: .; j_gene: TRBJ1-1; d_gene: .; v_gene: TRBV12-3/TRBV12-4
CDR3nt: TGTGCCACCAGCAGAGAGCGACGGGCGGGCTATGGCTACACCTTC; CDR3aa: CATSRERRAGYGYTF; abundance: .; j_gene: TRBJ1-2; d_gene: .; v_gene: TRBV15
CDR3nt: TGTGCCAGCTCCCGGGACAGGGGAGATGAAAAACTGTTTTTT; CDR3aa: CASSRDRGDEKLFF; abundance: .; j_gene: TRBJ1-4; d_gene: TRBD1; v_gene: TRBV18
CDR3nt: TGTGCCAGCACCATAGGACAGGGGCGGACTGAAGCTTTCTTT; CDR3aa: CASTIGQGRTEAFF; abundance: .; j_gene: TRBJ1-1; d_gene: TRBD1; v_gene: TRBV6-6
CDR3nt: TGTGCCAGCAGCGGGACTTTCGCAGATACGCAGTATTTT; CDR3aa: CASSGTFADTQYF; abundance: .; j_gene: TRBJ2-3; d_gene: .; v_gene: TRBV3-1/TRBV3-2
CDR3nt: TGTGCCACTAGTCATCAGGGGAATCAGCCCCAGCATTTT; CDR3aa: CATSHQGNQPQHF; abundance: once; j_gene: TRBJ1-5; d_gene: .; v_gene: TRBV19
CDR3nt: TGTGCCAGCAGTATGAGAGACTATGGCTACACCTTC; CDR3aa: CASSMRDYGYTF; abundance: .; j_gene: TRBJ1-2; d_gene: .; v_gene: TRBV6-2/TRBV6-3
CDR3nt: TGTGCCAGCACACCCAGGGAGAACACCGGGGAGCTGTTTTTT; CDR3aa: CASTPRENTGELFF; abundance: .; j_gene: TRBJ2-2; d_gene: .; v_gene: TRBV6-5
CDR3nt: TGCGCCAGCAGTGACGCGGCAGCCCGAAACACCATATATTTT; CDR3aa: CASSDAAARNTIYF; abundance: .; j_gene: TRBJ1-3; d_gene: .; v_gene: TRBV10-1
CDR3nt: TGTGCCAGCAGTCTTCAGGGGGCAAACGGGGAGCTGTTTTTT; CDR3aa: CASSLQGANGELFF; abundance: .; j_gene: TRBJ2-2; d_gene: TRBD1; v_gene: TRBV6-5
CDR3nt: TGTGCCAGCCGAAGGGAGATTAACTATGGCTACACCTTC; CDR3aa: CASRREINYGYTF; abundance: once; j_gene: TRBJ1-2; d_gene: .; v_gene: TRBV6-5
CDR3nt: TGTGCCAGCAGCTTAATCGCGGGGGCCCAAGAGACCCAGTACTTC; CDR3aa: CASSLIAGAQETQYF; abundance: .; j_gene: TRBJ2-5; d_gene: .; v_gene: TRBV7-3
CDR3nt: TGTGCCAGCAGTTTAAACTGGGCCAACGTCCTGACTTTC; CDR3aa: CASSLNWANVLTF; abundance: .; j_gene: TRBJ2-6; d_gene: .; v_gene: TRBV27